This TCR beta chain comes out of a study of blood T cell repertoires in COVID-19. Background on the study: From T cells, B-cell-depleted T cells, or PBMCs came the material, which was cDNA or gDNA.

Germline V CDR1 and CDR2: LGHDT, YNNKEL (reference sequence). This CDR3 region has 18 residues. Trimming took 7 bases from V and 0 from J, leaving 21 bases between them. Authors' data handling: Estimation of nucleated cell counts relied on the amplification of reference gene primers. Profiling relied on immunoSEQ multiplex PCR, and the TCRdb table lists in-frame clones only, not all of them. V and J calls and clone size are given by that table; D and trimming were obtained from the DNA. Of about 300,000 clones listed, roughly 87% are singletons. In this sample, this clone turned up once. The source of this sequence is a man younger than 35 with active or convalescent COVID-19. The chain couples TRBV3-1 (or the pseudogene TRBV3-2) to TRBJ2-2, with D perhaps matching TRBD1 (5 bases). Sequencing used peripheral blood. The CDR3 DNA is TGTGCCAGCAACTCACAGAAGGGGCAGACCGCGAACACCGGGGAGCTGTTTTTT. Residues: CASNSQKGQTANTGELFF.